This T cell receptor (beta chain) was observed in a study of cytomegalovirus exposure and HLA in healthy donors. Researchers ran the PCR with 60 Vbeta and 13 Jbeta primers. Profiling relied on immunoSEQ multiplex PCR, and the TCRdb table lists in-frame clones only, not all of them. The repertoire includes over 75,000 clones, about 80% of them detected once, and around 6% sits in the top ten. Germline V gene sequence: CDR1 SGHRS, CDR2 YFSETQ. The germline V and J ends were trimmed by 4 bases and 2 bases, with 15 bases remaining between them. CDR3 length: 15 amino acids. Sequencing was done on a sample of PBMCs. The source is a female donor in good health and CMV-seronegative. V and J are TRBV5-1 and TRBJ2-5; D possibly corresponds to TRBD2 (6 bases). As DNA, the CDR3 is TGCGCCAGCAGCAGAAGTGGGCGGGGTCAAGAGACCCAGTACTTC. It codes for CASSRSGRGQETQYF. Full variable domain (rest looked up from reference TRBV5-1 and TRBJ2-5): KAGVTQTPRYLIKTRGQQVTLSCSPISGHRSVSWYQQTPGQGLQFLFEYFSETQRNKGNFPGRFSGRQFSNSRSEMNVSTLELGDSALYLCASSRSGRGQETQYFGPGTRLLVL.